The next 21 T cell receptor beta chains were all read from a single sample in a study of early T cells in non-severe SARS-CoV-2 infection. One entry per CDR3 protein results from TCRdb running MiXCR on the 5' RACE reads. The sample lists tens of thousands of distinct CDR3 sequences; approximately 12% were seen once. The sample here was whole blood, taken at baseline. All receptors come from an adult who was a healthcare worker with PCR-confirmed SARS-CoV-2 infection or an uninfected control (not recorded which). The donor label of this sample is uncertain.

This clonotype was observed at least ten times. CDR3 protein: CAISPRTSGGAMEQYF. DNA for the CDR3: TGTGCCATCAGTCCCAGGACTAGCGGGGGGGCCATGGAGCAGTATTTT. The genes are TRBV10-3 and TRBJ2-3; 15 bases are a match to TRBD2. The CDR3 contains 16 residues. Losses at the gene ends were 5 bases for V and 11 bases for J; bases not matched to a gene: 11. Looked up from germline, CDR1 is ENHRY and CDR2 is SYGVKD.

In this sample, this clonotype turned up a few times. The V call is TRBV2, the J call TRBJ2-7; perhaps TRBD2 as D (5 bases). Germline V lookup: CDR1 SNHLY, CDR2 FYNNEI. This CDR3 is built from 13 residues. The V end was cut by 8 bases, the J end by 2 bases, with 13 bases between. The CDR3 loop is CASAMDSTYEQYV. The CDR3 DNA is TGTGCCAGCGCTATGGACTCCACCTACGAGCAGTACGTC.

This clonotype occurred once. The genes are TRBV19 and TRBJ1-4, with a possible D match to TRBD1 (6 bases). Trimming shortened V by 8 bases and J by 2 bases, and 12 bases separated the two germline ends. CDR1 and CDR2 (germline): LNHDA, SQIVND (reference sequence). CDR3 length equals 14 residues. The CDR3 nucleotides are TGTGCCAGTGACTCAACAGGGACTAATGAAAAACTGTTTTTT. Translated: CASDSTGTNEKLFF.

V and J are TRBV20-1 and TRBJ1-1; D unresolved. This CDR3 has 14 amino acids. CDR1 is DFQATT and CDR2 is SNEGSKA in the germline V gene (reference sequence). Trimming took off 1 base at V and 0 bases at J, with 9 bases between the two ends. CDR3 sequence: CSARGHRLNTEAFF. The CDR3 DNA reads TGCAGTGCTAGAGGACACCGTTTGAACACTGAAGCTTTCTTT.

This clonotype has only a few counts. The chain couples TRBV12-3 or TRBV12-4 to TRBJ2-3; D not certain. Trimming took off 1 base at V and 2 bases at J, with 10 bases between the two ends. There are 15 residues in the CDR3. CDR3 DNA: TGTGCCAGCAGTTTAGATGGCCTTTACACAGATACGCAGTATTTT. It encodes CASSLDGLYTDTQYF.

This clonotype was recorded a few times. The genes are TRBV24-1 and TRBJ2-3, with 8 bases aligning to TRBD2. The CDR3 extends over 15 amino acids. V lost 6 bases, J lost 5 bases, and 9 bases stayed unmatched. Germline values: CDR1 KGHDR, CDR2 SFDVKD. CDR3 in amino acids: CATSRGVSGRDTQYF. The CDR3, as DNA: TGTGCCACCAGTAGAGGAGTGAGCGGGAGAGATACGCAGTATTTT.

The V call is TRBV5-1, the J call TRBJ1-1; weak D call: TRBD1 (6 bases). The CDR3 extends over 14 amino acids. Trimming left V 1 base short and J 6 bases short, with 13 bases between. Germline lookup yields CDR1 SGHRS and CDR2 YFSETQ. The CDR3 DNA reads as TGCGCCAGCAGCTTGCCAGGGACAATCCCTGAAGCTTTCTTT. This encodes CASSLPGTIPEAFF. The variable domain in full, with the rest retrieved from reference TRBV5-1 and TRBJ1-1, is KAGVTQTPRYLIKTRGQQVTLSCSPISGHRSVSWYQQTPGQGLQFLFEYFSETQRNKGNFPGRFSGRQFSNSRSEMNVSTLELGDSALYLCASSLPGTIPEAFFGQGTRLTVV.

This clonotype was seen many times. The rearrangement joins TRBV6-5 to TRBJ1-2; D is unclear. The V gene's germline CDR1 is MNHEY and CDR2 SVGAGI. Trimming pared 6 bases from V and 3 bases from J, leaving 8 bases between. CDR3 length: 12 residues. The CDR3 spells CASRSPYYGYTF. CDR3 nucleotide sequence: TGTGCCAGCAGGTCTCCGTACTATGGCTACACCTTC.

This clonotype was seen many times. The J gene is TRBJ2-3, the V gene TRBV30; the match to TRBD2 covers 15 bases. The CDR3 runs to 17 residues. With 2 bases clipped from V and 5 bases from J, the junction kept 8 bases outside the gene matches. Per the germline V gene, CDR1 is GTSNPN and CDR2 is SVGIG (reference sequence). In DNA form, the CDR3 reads TGTGCCTGGAGTCTCGGACTAGCGGGGGGGCTAGGAGATACGCAGTATTTT. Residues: CAWSLGLAGGLGDTQYF.

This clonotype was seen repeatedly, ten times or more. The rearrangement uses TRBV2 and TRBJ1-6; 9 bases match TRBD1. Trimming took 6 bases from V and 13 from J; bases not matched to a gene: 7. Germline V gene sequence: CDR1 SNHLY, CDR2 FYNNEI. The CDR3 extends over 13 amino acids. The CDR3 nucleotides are TGTGCCAGCAGGACCGGGACAGGGATGCCCCTCCACTTT. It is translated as CASRTGTGMPLHF.

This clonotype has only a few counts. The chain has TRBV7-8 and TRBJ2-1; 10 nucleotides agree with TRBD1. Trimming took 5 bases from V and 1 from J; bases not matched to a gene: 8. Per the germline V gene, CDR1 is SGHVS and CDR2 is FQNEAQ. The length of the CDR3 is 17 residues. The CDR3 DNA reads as TGTGCCAGCAGCCGTGGGGGGACAGGGGATTCCTACAATGAGCAGTTCTTC. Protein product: CASSRGGTGDSYNEQFF.

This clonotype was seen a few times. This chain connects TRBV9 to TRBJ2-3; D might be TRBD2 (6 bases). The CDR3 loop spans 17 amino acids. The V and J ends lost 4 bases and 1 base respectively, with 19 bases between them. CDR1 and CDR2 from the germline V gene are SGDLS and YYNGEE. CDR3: CASSPRSGRRGTDTQYF. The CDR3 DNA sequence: TGTGCCAGCAGCCCAAGATCAGGCCGGAGGGGCACAGATACGCAGTATTTT.

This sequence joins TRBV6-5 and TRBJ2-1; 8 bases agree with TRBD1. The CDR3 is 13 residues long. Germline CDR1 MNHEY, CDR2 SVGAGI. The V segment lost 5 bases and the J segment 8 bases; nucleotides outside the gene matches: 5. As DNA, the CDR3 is TGTGCCAGCAGTAAGCACAGGGGGTATGAGCAGTTCTTC. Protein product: CASSKHRGYEQFF.

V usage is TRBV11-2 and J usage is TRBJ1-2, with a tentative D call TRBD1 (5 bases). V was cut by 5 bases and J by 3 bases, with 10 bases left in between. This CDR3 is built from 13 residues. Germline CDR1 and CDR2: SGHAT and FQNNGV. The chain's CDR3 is CASSRDGDYGYTF. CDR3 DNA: TGTGCCAGCAGCCGGGACGGCGACTATGGCTACACCTTC.

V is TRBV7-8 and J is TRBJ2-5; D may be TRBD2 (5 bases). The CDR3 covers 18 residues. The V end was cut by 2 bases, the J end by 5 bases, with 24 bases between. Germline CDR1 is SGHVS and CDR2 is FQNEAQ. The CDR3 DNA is TGTGCCAGCAGCTTATCCCACCGAGAAGGGTGGGAGAATGAGACCCAGTACTTC. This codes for CASSLSHREGWENETQYF.

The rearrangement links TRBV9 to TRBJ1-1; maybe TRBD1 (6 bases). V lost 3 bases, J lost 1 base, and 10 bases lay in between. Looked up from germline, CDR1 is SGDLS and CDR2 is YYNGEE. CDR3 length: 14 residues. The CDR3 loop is CASSGTETNTEAFF. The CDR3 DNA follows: TGTGCCAGCAGCGGGACAGAGACGAACACTGAAGCTTTCTTT.

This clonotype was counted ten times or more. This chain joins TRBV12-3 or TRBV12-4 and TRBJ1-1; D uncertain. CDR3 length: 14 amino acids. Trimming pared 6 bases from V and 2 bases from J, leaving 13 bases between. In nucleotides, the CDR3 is TGTGCCAGCAGCCCATCCCGATCAAACACTGAAGCTTTCTTT. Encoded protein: CASSPSRSNTEAFF.

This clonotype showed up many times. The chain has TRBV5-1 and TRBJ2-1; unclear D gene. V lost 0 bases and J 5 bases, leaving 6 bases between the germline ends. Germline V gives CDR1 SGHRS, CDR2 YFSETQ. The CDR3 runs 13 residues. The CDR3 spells CASSLATDNEQFF. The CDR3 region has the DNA TGCGCCAGCAGCTTGGCCACGGACAATGAGCAGTTCTTC. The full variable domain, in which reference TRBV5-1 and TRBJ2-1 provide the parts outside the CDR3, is KAGVTQTPRYLIKTRGQQVTLSCSPISGHRSVSWYQQTPGQGLQFLFEYFSETQRNKGNFPGRFSGRQFSNSRSEMNVSTLELGDSALYLCASSLATDNEQFFGPGTRLTVL.

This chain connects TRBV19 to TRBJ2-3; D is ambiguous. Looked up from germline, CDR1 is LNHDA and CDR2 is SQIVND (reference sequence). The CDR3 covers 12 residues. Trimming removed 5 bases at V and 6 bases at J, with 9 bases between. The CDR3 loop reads CASSFRSDTQYF. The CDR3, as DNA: TGTGCCAGTAGTTTTCGGTCGGATACGCAGTATTTT.

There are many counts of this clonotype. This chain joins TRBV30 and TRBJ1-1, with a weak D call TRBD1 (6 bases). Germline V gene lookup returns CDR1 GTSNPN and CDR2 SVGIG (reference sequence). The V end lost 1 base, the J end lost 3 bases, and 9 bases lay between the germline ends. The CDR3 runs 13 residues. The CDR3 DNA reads TGTGCCTGGAGTGGCAGGGGTTACACTGAAGCTTTCTTT. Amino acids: CAWSGRGYTEAFF.

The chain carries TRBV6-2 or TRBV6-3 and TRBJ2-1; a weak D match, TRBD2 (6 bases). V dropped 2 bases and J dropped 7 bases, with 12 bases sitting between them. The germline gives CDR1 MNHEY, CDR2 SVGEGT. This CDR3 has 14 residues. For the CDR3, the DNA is TGTGCCAGCAGTTACGGAGGGGCCCAAAATGAGCAGTTCTTC. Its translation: CASSYGGAQNEQFF.